Shown below are 28 T cell receptor beta chains from a single sample sequenced in a study of blood T cell repertoires in COVID-19. Assay used: immunoSEQ multiplex PCR; TCRdb lists only in-frame clones, some missing. The data show 180,000 or so clones, roughly 81% seen once. Sequenced sample: peripheral blood. These receptors came from a woman older than 75 with acute or convalescent COVID-19.

The chain employs TRBV19 and TRBJ1-2, with D unresolved. Per germline, CDR1 LNHDA and CDR2 SQIVND (reference sequence). This CDR3 contains 10 residues. The V end lost 6 bases, the J end lost 11 bases, and 10 bases lay between the germline ends. CDR3 region: CASRHRVYTF. CDR3 sequence (DNA): TGTGCCAGTAGACACCGTGTATACACCTTC.

The chain is built from TRBV21-1 and TRBJ1-6; the table's D call TRBD1 went unverified against the DNA. TRBV21-1 is a recognized pseudogene. The CDR3 runs to 15 residues. CDR3 loop: CASSDRDRRYSPLHF. The CDR3 DNA reads as TGTGCCAGCAGCGACCGGGACAGGCGATATTCACCCCTCCACTTT.

The chain couples TRBV6-5 to TRBJ2-2; a weak D match, TRBD2 (6 bases). V was shortened by 2 bases and J by 4 bases, with 14 bases between the two germline ends. The germline gives CDR1 MNHEY, CDR2 SVGAGI. The CDR3 loop spans 16 amino acids. This CDR3 is CASSYRGFSGTGELFF. The CDR3 nucleotides are TGTGCCAGCAGTTACCGCGGGTTTAGCGGCACCGGGGAGCTGTTTTTT.

This rearrangement joins TRBV28 to TRBJ1-1; perhaps TRBD1 as D (5 bases). Trimming removed 6 bases from V and 1 base from J, with 9 bases in between. Germline V gene data show CDR1 as MDHEN and CDR2 as SYDVKM. The CDR3 runs 13 residues. CDR3 coding DNA: TGTGCCAGCAGCCGTGACAGGAACACTGAAGCTTTCTTT. Translation gives CASSRDRNTEAFF.

The rearrangement links TRBV6-5 to TRBJ1-5; a weak D match, TRBD1 (6 bases). CDR1 is MNHEY, CDR2 SVGAGI, per germline. Trimming stripped 6 bases from V and 10 bases from J, with 16 bases between. The CDR3 is made up of 13 amino acids. The CDR3 nucleotides read TGTGCCAGCAGCTCAGACAGGAGCCTTCCCCAGCATTTT. Protein: CASSSDRSLPQHF.

This clone appeared once. The chain links TRBV3-1 (or the pseudogene TRBV3-2) to TRBJ2-1; 11 bases are shared with TRBD2. The V segment lost 0 bases and the J segment 9 bases; nucleotides outside the gene matches: 7. The length of the CDR3 is 16 residues. From germline, CDR1 is LGHDT and CDR2 YNNKEL (reference sequence). CDR3 region: CASSQEPLTSGTEQFF. The CDR3 DNA follows: TGTGCCAGCAGCCAAGAACCCTTGACTAGCGGGACTGAGCAGTTCTTC.

The chain employs TRBV14 and TRBJ2-5, with D possibly being TRBD2 (5 bases). Looked up from germline, CDR1 is SGHDN and CDR2 is FVKESK. This CDR3 region has 15 residues. Trimming left V 0 bases short and J 2 bases short, with 10 bases between. Written as DNA, the CDR3 is TGTGCCAGCAGCCAAGATTGGAGCGGACAAGAGACCCAGTACTTC. Protein product: CASSQDWSGQETQYF.

The V gene is TRBV2, the J gene TRBJ2-7, with 9 bases fitting TRBD2. V was pared by 6 bases and J by 6 bases, with 6 bases of the junction left unmatched. Germline CDR1 is SNHLY and CDR2 is FYNNEI. CDR3 length equals 13 residues. The CDR3 region is CASRLAGLGEQYF. The CDR3 DNA reads as TGTGCCAGCAGGCTAGCGGGATTGGGCGAGCAGTACTTC.

This clone was recorded a few times. The chain recombines TRBV6-2 or TRBV6-3 with TRBJ1-5; TRBD1 might be the D (6 bases). The V end lost 0 bases, the J end lost 7 bases, and 10 bases lay between the germline ends. Germline V gene sequence: CDR1 MNHEY, CDR2 SVGEGT. The CDR3 contains 14 residues. CDR3 coding DNA: TGTGCCAGCAGTTACTCCACAGGGTGGCAGCCCCAGCATTTT. Amino acids: CASSYSTGWQPQHF.

V is TRBV7-3 and J is TRBJ1-1, with a weak D call TRBD1 (5 bases). CDR1 SGHTA and CDR2 FQGTGA come from the germline V gene. Trimming left V 6 bases short and J 5 bases short, with 7 bases between. This CDR3 comprises 11 residues. CDR3 nucleotides: TGTGCCAGCAGGGGGCCGACTGAAGCTTTCTTT. Translated, it gives CASRGPTEAFF. Full variable domain (rest looked up from reference TRBV7-3 and TRBJ1-1): GAGVSQTPSNKVTEKGKYVELRCDPISGHTALYWYRQSLGQGPEFLIYFQGTGAADDSGLPNDRFFAVRPEGSVSTLKIQRTERGDSAVYLCASRGPTEAFFGQGTRLTVV.

There are a few counts of this clone. In DNA, the CDR3 is TGCGCCAGCAGCCAGGATTTGTCGGCAGGGCGAACCCCAAGGCTGTTTTTT. Its translation: CASSQDLSAGRTPRLFF. The chain recombines TRBV4-1 with TRBJ2-2; tentatively, D is TRBD1 (5 bases). This CDR3 has 17 residues. Germline loops: CDR1 MGHRA, CDR2 YSYEKL. V was clipped by 3 bases and J by 13 bases, with 27 bases between them.

The chain employs TRBV14 and TRBJ2-1; the match to TRBD1 covers 7 bases. The CDR3 consists of 16 residues. Germline assignment: CDR1 SGHDN and CDR2 FVKESK. J gave up 2 bases and V 3 bases, and 7 bases lay outside the gene matches. The CDR3 nucleotides are TGTGCCAGCAGCCAGATAAGACAGGGTGCCTACAATGAGCAGTTCTTC. Its translation: CASSQIRQGAYNEQFF.

The rearrangement joins TRBV9 to TRBJ1-2; 7 nucleotides line up with TRBD1. The CDR3 has 13 residues. From germline, CDR1 is SGDLS and CDR2 YYNGEE. V lost 4 bases and J lost 4; bases outside the gene matches: 4. The CDR3 region is CASSNDRAYGYTF. CDR3 DNA sequence: TGTGCCAGCAGCAACGACAGGGCCTATGGCTACACCTTC.

The chain joins TRBV6-2 or TRBV6-3 to TRBJ2-2; 13 bases align to TRBD2. Germline lookup yields CDR1 MNHEY and CDR2 SVGEGT. The ends lost 2 bases at V and 3 bases at J; junction bases unmatched: 9. This CDR3 is built from 19 residues. CDR3 DNA: TGTGCCAGCAGTTACCCGGGACTAGCGGGAACATGGTACACCGGGGAGCTGTTTTTT. Encoded protein: CASSYPGLAGTWYTGELFF.

The genes are TRBV16 and TRBJ1-4; D is ambiguous. This CDR3 is built from 14 residues. CDR1 is KGHSY, CDR2 FQNENV, per germline. Trimming cost V 4 bases and J 8 bases, with 14 bases left between them. The CDR3: CASSPVPGWEKLFF. The CDR3 bases are TGTGCCAGCAGCCCTGTTCCCGGGTGGGAAAAACTGTTTTTT.

The chain uses TRBV18 and TRBJ2-5; D is perhaps TRBD2 (5 bases). V lost 3 bases and J 5 bases, leaving 10 bases between the germline ends. The CDR3 extends over 13 amino acids. Per germline, CDR1 KGHSH and CDR2 LQKENI. This CDR3 is CASSPSGGETQYF. The CDR3 nucleotides read TGTGCCAGCTCACCCTCAGGCGGGGAGACCCAGTACTTC.

The rearrangement joins TRBV18 to TRBJ1-1; the D is unclear. Trimming left V 3 bases short and J 5 bases short, with 13 bases between. Germline values: CDR1 KGHSH, CDR2 LQKENI. The CDR3 loop spans 14 amino acids. CDR3 sequence reads: CASSPLRGETEAFF. DNA for the CDR3: TGTGCCAGCTCACCTTTGCGGGGAGAGACTGAAGCTTTCTTT.

Notes on this clone: The sample holds other DNA sequences that translate to the same CDR3. The CDR3 coding sequence is TGCGCCAGCAGCCCTGACAGGGTCTACGAGCAGTACTTC. It encodes CASSPDRVYEQYF. The V gene is TRBV5-1, the J gene TRBJ2-7, with 7 bases identical to TRBD1. V shed 4 bases and J 3 bases; nucleotides not matched to a gene: 4. Per germline, CDR1 SGHRS and CDR2 YFSETQ. CDR3 length: 13 residues.

Only a few counts were recorded for this clone. The chain joins TRBV7-9 to TRBJ1-6, with 9 bases fitting TRBD1. The CDR3 length is 14 residues. V gave up 3 bases and J gave up 9 bases; unmatched junction bases: 3. In germline, CDR1 is SEHNR, CDR2 FQNEAQ (reference sequence). The CDR3 bases are TGTGCCAGCAGCTTGGACAGGGGAATTTCACCCCTCCACTTT. This codes for CASSLDRGISPLHF.

The CDR3 is CASSLIQLNTGELFF. The CDR3 nucleotides read TGTGCCAGCAGCCTTATACAGTTGAACACCGGGGAGCTGTTTTTT. The V and J genes are TRBV5-5 and TRBJ2-2; D remains ambiguous. CDR1 SGHKS and CDR2 YYEKEE come from the germline V gene (reference sequence). This CDR3 region has 15 residues. V dropped 4 bases and J dropped 1 base, with 11 bases sitting between them.

This rearrangement joins TRBV7-9 to TRBJ2-7; TRBD2 aligns across 10 bases. The CDR3 covers 14 residues. Unmatched junction bases numbered 10, after V lost 8 bases and J lost 6 bases. CDR1 and CDR2 from the germline V gene are SEHNR and FQNEAQ (reference sequence). CDR3 coding DNA: TGTGCCAGCGGGGTAGCGGGAGGACAGGGCGAGCAGTACTTC. It specifies CASGVAGGQGEQYF.

The genes are TRBV2 and TRBJ1-2, with 10 bases fitting TRBD1. CDR1 and CDR2 from the germline V gene are SNHLY and FYNNEI. The CDR3 is 15 amino acids. V gave up 4 bases and J gave up 3 bases; unmatched junction bases: 5. As DNA, the CDR3 is TGTGCCAGCAGTGGCGGACAGGGGGGGGACTATGGCTACACCTTC. Its protein is CASSGGQGGDYGYTF.

The rearrangement uses TRBV10-3 and TRBJ1-6, with 9 bases identical to TRBD1. Germline V gives CDR1 ENHRY, CDR2 SYGVKD. V was pared by 0 bases and J by 9 bases, with 3 bases of the junction left unmatched. The length of the CDR3 is 15 residues. The CDR3 loop is CAISESTGGISPLHF. CDR3 nucleotide sequence: TGTGCCATCAGTGAGTCAACAGGGGGCATTTCACCCCTCCACTTT.

The chain recombines TRBV19 with TRBJ1-2; 12 bases agree with TRBD1. Germline V gives CDR1 LNHDA, CDR2 SQIVND (reference sequence). This CDR3 region has 17 residues. Losses at the gene ends were 6 bases for V and 2 bases for J; bases not matched to a gene: 10. In nucleotides, the CDR3 is TGTGCCAGTAGATCCCCGGGACAGGGGGCAACAAACTATGGCTACACCTTC. This codes for CASRSPGQGATNYGYTF.

DNA for the CDR3: TGTGCCAGCTCACCAGGCTGGGGACAGGGCACACCGAACACTGAAGCTTTCTTT. Protein product: CASSPGWGQGTPNTEAFF. The J gene is TRBJ1-1, the V gene TRBV18, with 9 positions matching TRBD1. This CDR3 is built from 18 residues. Germline V lookup: CDR1 KGHSH, CDR2 LQKENI. Losses at the gene ends were 2 bases for V and 1 base for J; bases not matched to a gene: 11.

V gene TRBV5-4 combines with J gene TRBJ1-3; D is perhaps TRBD1 (6 bases). The CDR3 runs to 18 residues. Germline lookup yields CDR1 SGHNT and CDR2 YYREEE (reference sequence). Trimming pared 0 bases from V and 0 bases from J, leaving 16 bases between. The CDR3 is CASSLDASGAPSGNTIYF. CDR3 in DNA: TGTGCCAGCAGCTTGGATGCTTCAGGGGCCCCCTCTGGAAACACCATATATTTT.

The V gene is TRBV5-8, the J gene TRBJ2-2; the D gene is possibly TRBD2 (6 bases). Trimming took off 4 bases at V and 1 base at J, with 14 bases between the two ends. CDR3 length equals 16 residues. Looked up from germline, CDR1 is SGHTS and CDR2 is YDEGEE. In DNA, the CDR3 is TGTGCCAGCAGCCTTGCGGGACGGAAGAACACCGGGGAGCTGTTTTTT. Its translation is CASSLAGRKNTGELFF.

This chain links TRBV7-2 with TRBJ2-2; TRBD2 matches at 7 bases. This CDR3 contains 14 residues. CDR1 and CDR2 (germline): SGHTA, FQGNSA. Unmatched junction bases numbered 5, after V lost 2 bases and J lost 8 bases. The CDR3 bases are TGTGCCAGCAGCTTAATTCCGGGGGGTGGGGAGCTGTTTTTT. This gives the protein CASSLIPGGGELFF.